The 27 T cell receptor beta chains listed next were all sequenced from one sample in a study of cytomegalovirus exposure and HLA in healthy donors. The primer mix had 60 Vbeta and 13 Jbeta primers. TCRdb keeps only in-frame clones here, not all; method: immunoSEQ multiplex PCR. This sample's clone table lists roughly 120,000 clones. The sample taken for sequencing was PBMCs. These receptor sequences come from a man younger than 30 in good health and CMV-seronegative.

The chain links TRBV6-4 to TRBJ2-1; TRBD2 aligns across 9 bases. CDR1 and CDR2 from the germline V gene are MRHNA and SNTAGT. J gave up 0 bases and V 3 bases, and 0 bases lay outside the gene matches. The length of the CDR3 is 15 residues. CDR3 sequence: CASSDSGSSYNEQFF. CDR3 coding DNA: TGTGCCAGCAGTGATAGCGGGAGCTCCTACAATGAGCAGTTCTTC.

The chain recombines TRBV9 with TRBJ1-1, with 10 bases aligning to TRBD1. Trimming at V came to 3 bases and at J to 5 bases, leaving 4 bases not matched to a gene. This CDR3 is 14 amino acids long. Germline loops: CDR1 SGDLS, CDR2 YYNGEE. The CDR3 loop is CASSGQGAGTEAFF. The CDR3 DNA reads as TGTGCCAGCAGCGGACAGGGGGCGGGTACTGAAGCTTTCTTT.

Written as DNA, the CDR3 is TGTGCCAGCAGTGGGGGGAGATGGACAGGTCAGGGTCAGCCCCAGCATTTT. Protein: CASSGGRWTGQGQPQHF. The chain employs TRBV6-1 and TRBJ1-5, with 7 positions matching TRBD1. Germline-derived CDR1 and CDR2 are MNHNS and SASEGT. Germline trimming cut 4 bases from V and 6 bases from J; bases unmatched to any gene: 15. The CDR3 contains 17 residues.

This chain uses TRBV7-2 with TRBJ2-1; 8 nucleotides match TRBD2. This CDR3 contains 17 residues. V lost 4 bases to trimming and J lost 6 bases; unmatched junction nucleotides: 14. Germline CDR1 is SGHTA and CDR2 is FQGNSA. CDR3 region: CASSSSGAGGPFNEQFF. DNA of the CDR3: TGTGCCAGCAGCTCCTCCGGCGCGGGAGGACCCTTCAATGAGCAGTTCTTC.

V gene TRBV2 combines with J gene TRBJ2-5, with D maybe TRBD2 (7 bases). Germline lookup yields CDR1 SNHLY and CDR2 FYNNEI. Trimming took 11 bases from V and 5 from J, leaving 21 bases between them. The length of the CDR3 is 14 residues. The CDR3 sequence: CAGLLGGAGETQYF. The DNA of the CDR3 is TGTGCCGGACTGCTAGGGGGGGCAGGGGAGACCCAGTACTTC.

The chain combines TRBV18 with TRBJ2-2; 7 bases agree with TRBD1. The germline CDR1 and CDR2 sequences are KGHSH and LQKENI. The V and J ends lost 6 bases and 2 bases, in that order; junction bases with no gene match: 3. This CDR3 has 14 residues. The CDR3 sequence: CASSRTGNTGELFF. In DNA, the CDR3 is TGTGCCAGCTCGCGGACAGGAAACACCGGGGAGCTGTTTTTT.

The chain joins TRBV5-1 to TRBJ2-2, with D maybe TRBD2 (5 bases). The CDR3 extends over 16 amino acids. Germline-derived CDR1 and CDR2 are SGHRS and YFSETQ. Deletions cut 4 bases from V and 0 bases from J, with 13 bases between. CDR3 DNA sequence: TGCGCCAGCAGCCATCGGACTGAACCGAACACCGGGGAGCTGTTTTTT. Amino acids: CASSHRTEPNTGELFF.

This chain links TRBV5-1 with TRBJ1-1; D perhaps matches TRBD1 (6 bases). Germline CDR1 reads SGHRS; CDR2 reads YFSETQ. Trimming removed 0 bases from V and 2 bases from J, with 20 bases in between. This CDR3 is built from 18 residues. CDR3 DNA sequence: TGCGCCAGCAGCTTGGCCGGATTCCCAGGGACACCTAACACTGAAGCTTTCTTT. It codes for CASSLAGFPGTPNTEAFF.

The chain is built from TRBV6-1 and TRBJ2-1, with 8 positions matching TRBD2. Unmatched junction bases numbered 8, after V lost 6 bases and J lost 4 bases. Germline CDR1 reads MNHNS; CDR2 reads SASEGT. The CDR3 extends over 15 amino acids. CDR3 sequence: CASSMTSESYNEQFF. In nucleotides, the CDR3 is TGTGCCAGCAGCATGACTAGCGAATCATACAATGAGCAGTTCTTC.

The chain couples TRBV9 to TRBJ2-1, with TRBD1 identical over 7 bases. The CDR3 is 15 residues long. CDR1 is SGDLS, CDR2 YYNGEE, per germline. The ends lost 3 bases at V and 5 bases at J; junction bases unmatched: 8. As DNA, the CDR3 is TGTGCCAGCAGCGCCCCCGGGACAGCTCACAATGAGCAGTTCTTC. Translation: CASSAPGTAHNEQFF. The full variable domain, rest sourced from reference TRBV9 and TRBJ2-1, is DSGVTQTPKHLITATGQRVTLRCSPRSGDLSVYWYQQSLDQGLQFLIQYYNGEERAKGNILERFSAQQFPDLHSELNLSSLELGDSALYFCASSAPGTAHNEQFFGPGTRLTVL.

The chain recombines TRBV5-6 with TRBJ1-6; 8 bases are shared with TRBD1. The CDR3 consists of 15 residues. The ends lost 5 bases at V and 6 bases at J; junction bases unmatched: 7. The germline CDR1 and CDR2 sequences are SGHDT and YYEEEE. CDR3 sequence (DNA): TGTGCCAGCAGTGACAGGGGCGCCCGTAATTCACCCCTCCACTTT. Translating it yields CASSDRGARNSPLHF.

The rearrangement joins TRBV28 to TRBJ1-3, with no clear D. The CDR3 length is 14 residues. Trimming cost V 9 bases and J 2 bases, with 14 bases left between them. Germline loops: CDR1 MDHEN, CDR2 SYDVKM. The CDR3 coding sequence is TGTGCCAGTTTGAAGGGCGGGGCTGGAAACACCATATATTTT. Protein sequence: CASLKGGAGNTIYF.

The chain employs TRBV5-6 and TRBJ1-5; 8 positions agree with TRBD1. This CDR3 spans 15 amino acids. CDR1 and CDR2 (germline): SGHDT, YYEEEE. Losses at the gene ends were 0 bases for V and 4 bases for J; bases not matched to a gene: 3. This CDR3 reads CASSLAGGQNQPQHF. The CDR3, as DNA: TGTGCCAGCAGCTTGGCAGGGGGCCAAAATCAGCCCCAGCATTTT.

The J gene is TRBJ1-1, the V gene TRBV23-1; D not certain. TRBV23-1 is designated an ORF whose function remains uncertain. The V end lost 4 bases, the J end lost 3 bases, and 12 bases lay between the germline ends. The CDR3 is 14 amino acids. CDR3: CASSLGPGDTEAFF. The CDR3 coding sequence is TGCGCCAGCAGTCTCGGCCCCGGGGACACTGAAGCTTTCTTT.

This chain uses TRBV4-1 with TRBJ1-4; D perhaps matches TRBD1 (6 bases). CDR1 and CDR2 (germline): MGHRA, YSYEKL. Trimming took off 1 base at V and 8 bases at J, with 14 bases between the two ends. The CDR3 extends over 15 amino acids. The CDR3 spells CASSQGPGHLEKLFF. As DNA, the CDR3 is TGCGCCAGCAGCCAAGGTCCGGGACATCTGGAAAAACTGTTTTTT.

The chain employs TRBV7-9 and TRBJ1-1; D possibly corresponds to TRBD1 (6 bases). The germline V and J ends were trimmed by 2 bases and 8 bases, with 9 bases remaining between them. Germline CDR1 SEHNR, CDR2 FQNEAQ (reference sequence). This CDR3 contains 12 residues. CDR3 amino acids: CASSLWGQEAFF. The CDR3 nucleotides are TGTGCCAGCAGCTTATGGGGGCAGGAAGCTTTCTTT.

The chain employs TRBV4-1 and TRBJ2-5, with 7 bases matching TRBD2. Germline V gene lookup returns CDR1 MGHRA and CDR2 YSYEKL. The J segment lost 5 bases and the V segment lost 0 bases, leaving 6 bases of the junction unmatched. This CDR3 region has 15 residues. As DNA, the CDR3 is TGCGCCAGCAGCCAAGAGGGGCGGGAGAGGGAGACCCAGTACTTC. It encodes CASSQEGRERETQYF.

The chain combines TRBV5-6 with TRBJ2-5; D gene ambiguous. Matching the DNA end better, TRBJ2-7 makes the J call doubtful. Germline values: CDR1 SGHDT, CDR2 YYEEEE. This CDR3 has 15 amino acids. CDR3 amino acids: CASSLKNRRLGEQYF. CDR3 nucleotide sequence: TGTGCCAGCAGCTTGAAGAACCGCCGGTTGGGCGAGCAGTACTTC.

The rearrangement uses TRBV6-5 and TRBJ1-6; D unresolved. V lost 0 bases and J 3 bases, leaving 6 bases between the germline ends. Germline CDR1 reads MNHEY; CDR2 reads SVGAGI. The CDR3 consists of 15 residues. This CDR3 reads CASSYSSLYNSPLHF. In DNA, the CDR3 is TGTGCCAGCAGTTACTCCAGTCTCTATAATTCACCCCTCCACTTT.

The CDR3 protein is CASSLAGANQPQHF. As DNA, the CDR3 is TGCGCCAGCAGCTTAGCAGGGGCTAATCAGCCCCAGCATTTT. J is TRBJ1-5 and V is TRBV5-1, with D possibly TRBD1 on 6 matching bases. V gave up 2 bases and J gave up 4 bases, with 10 bases separating them. The CDR3 extends over 14 amino acids. Per germline, CDR1 SGHRS and CDR2 YFSETQ.

The V and J genes are TRBV7-2 and TRBJ2-7, with D maybe TRBD2 (6 bases). Germline-derived CDR1 and CDR2 are SGHTA and FQGNSA. This CDR3 is 13 amino acids long. V was trimmed by 3 bases and J by 5 bases, leaving 11 bases between them. CDR3 coding DNA: TGTGCCAGCAGCTTTGGGGGACTCAACGAGCAGTACTTC. The encoded protein is CASSFGGLNEQYF.

This chain uses TRBV27 with TRBJ2-1; 9 bases match TRBD2. Trimming cost V 4 bases and J 6 bases; bases outside gene matches: 10. The CDR3 has 16 amino acids. Germline CDR1 is MNHEY and CDR2 is SMNVEV (reference sequence). CDR3 sequence: CASSWGGLAEFNEQFF. As DNA, the CDR3 is TGTGCCAGCAGTTGGGGGGGACTAGCTGAATTCAATGAGCAGTTCTTC.

The chain recombines TRBV18 with TRBJ1-2, with D perhaps TRBD1 (5 bases). Looked up from germline, CDR1 is KGHSH and CDR2 is LQKENI. This CDR3 is built from 12 residues. Trimming stripped 1 base from V and 6 bases from J, with 6 bases between. The CDR3 DNA reads as TGTGCCAGCTCACCACGGGGGGATGGCTACACCTTC. Translating gives CASSPRGDGYTF.

The V call is TRBV5-1, the J call TRBJ2-5, with a weak D call TRBD2 (7 bases). The DNA end favors TRBJ2-7, so the J call may be wrong. This CDR3 is built from 15 residues. From germline, CDR1 is SGHRS and CDR2 YFSETQ. CDR3 nucleotides: TGCGCCAGCACGATCGGGGGGCGGACCCCCTACGAGCAGTACTTC. Its protein is CASTIGGRTPYEQYF.

The CDR3 sequence is CASSLTGVGEQYF. As DNA, the CDR3 is TGTGCCAGCAGTTTAACAGGGGTGGGCGAGCAGTACTTC. This chain uses TRBV27 with TRBJ2-7, with 7 bases aligning to TRBD1. The CDR3 runs to 13 residues. V gave up 2 bases and J gave up 6 bases; unmatched junction bases: 4. CDR1 MNHEY and CDR2 SMNVEV come from the germline V gene (reference sequence).

This chain links TRBV7-3 with TRBJ2-3; tentative D call: TRBD2 (7 bases). Germline CDR1 reads SGHTA; CDR2 reads FQGTGA. Trimming cost V 5 bases and J 4 bases, with 16 bases left between them. The CDR3 extends over 15 amino acids. The CDR3 loop is CASSQGGALADTQYF. The CDR3 nucleotides are TGTGCCAGCAGCCAAGGGGGGGCGCTGGCAGATACGCAGTATTTT.

J is TRBJ2-3 and V is TRBV9; 10 nucleotides match TRBD2. CDR1 and CDR2 from the germline V gene are SGDLS and YYNGEE. CDR3 length equals 18 residues. J was trimmed by 3 bases and V by 0 bases; bases with no gene match: 10. The CDR3 coding sequence is TGTGCCAGCAGCGTAGCCAGCGGGGGGGCCGGTGGGACAGATACGCAGTATTTT. Encoded protein: CASSVASGGAGGTDTQYF.